The clone carrying this TCR beta chain was observed a handful of times. Its antigen is as yet unknown. The read is 3 residues too short to cover the CDR3 end, so that end is filled in from the germline J gene. The data derive from a study of T cell clonality in common variable immunodeficiency. The study's findings and limits: Compared with healthy controls, CVID subjects showed increased TCRbeta clonality, mostly in about a third.

Here immunoSEQ multiplex PCR was the method, and the copy in TCRdb shows in-frame clones only, minus some. The sample shows 50,000 or so clones, none of them appearing just once. Germline V gene data show CDR1 as SEHNR and CDR2 as FQNEAQ (reference sequence). The V and J ends lost 5 bases and 1 base, in that order; junction bases with no gene match: 4. This CDR3 is 15 amino acids long. This TCR was recovered from a person between 18 and 75 years old in good health. Specimen: peripheral blood mononuclear cells. The V and J genes are TRBV7-9 and TRBJ1-4; 7 positions match TRBD1. CDR3 bases read: TGTGCCAGCAGCACTCGACAGGGAACTAATGAAAAA. This encodes CASSTRQGTNEK. The whole CDR3 is CASSTRQGTNEKLFF. The complete variable domain, with remaining parts taken from reference TRBV7-9 and TRBJ1-4, reads DTGVSQNPRHKITKRGQNVTFRCDPISEHNRLYWYRQTLGQGPEFLTYFQNEAQLEKSRLLSDRFSAERPKGSFSTLEIQRTEQGDSAMYLCASSTRQGTNEKLFFGSGTQLSVL.